Here is one T cell receptor beta chain with its context. What this receptor recognizes is not known. The junction shows a germline mismatch at one end, possibly a read error. This specimen comes from a study of T cell repertoires in cytomegalovirus infection (dated 2019 in TCRdb). Study-wide context: The HLA type of each donor mattered for the analysis, because public TCR beta signatures pointed to carriage of CMV infection along with the matching HLA type. Broader findings and caveats from the paper: The ex vivo response was dominated by HLA-C-restricted CMV-specific TCR beta clonotypes, which also provided the single most frequent clonotype in two of eight donors. Cumulative frequency of public TCR beta family members discriminated carriers of CMV infection plus the relevant HLA type in this cohort and an independent 352-donor cohort.

In the germline V gene, CDR1 corresponds to LGHNA and CDR2 to YSLEER. The CDR3, from cysteine to phenylalanine, totals 15 residues. The entry retains the CDR3 DNA only, 45 bases that are in frame from base 1. Sequencing took place on an Illumina HiSeq 1500. Starting from the raw public reads, TCRdb applied fastp trimming at Q25, assembled clones with MiXCR and retained in-frame beta chains. Rows with one shared CDR3 protein collapse into an entry with the most common genes and DNA. Here the sample has about 330,000 distinct CDR3 sequences; around a tenth occur a single time. The top ten hold about 4.5% of the sample.

This clonotype originated in a human donor in good health (CMV status not recorded). Some clones in this sample may be carry-over from other donors' samples. Material for sequencing was PBMCs. The sequence is built from TRBV4-3 and TRBJ2-3; the junction holds 14 bases that match TRBD2. The DNA sequence follows: TGCACCAGCAGCCAGACTAGCGGGGGGGCGGATACGCAGTATTTT. Its translation is CTSSQTSGGADTQYF.